A selection of T cell receptor beta chains follows, all from one sample in a study of cytomegalovirus exposure and HLA in healthy donors. Produced via immunoSEQ multiplex PCR; TCRdb's table is partial and in-frame only. This table lists over 55,000 clones. The sample consisted of PBMCs. These receptors all come from a male donor in good health and CMV-seronegative. Each CDR3 is given with its conserved first and last residue. A D gene is named only where the DNA matches it firmly.

TRBJ1-4,TRBV5-1,TRBD1,CASSGTVDEKLFF,TGCGCCAGCAGTGGGACAGTGGATGAAAAACTGTTTTTT
TRBJ2-1,TRBV18,.,CASSPDRLSYNEQFF,TGTGCCAGCTCACCTGACAGGTTGTCCTACAATGAGCAGTTCTTC
TRBJ2-5,TRBV9,TRBD2,CASSVGLAGGGQETQYF,TGTGCCAGCAGCGTAGGACTAGCGGGGGGAGGGCAAGAGACCCAGTACTTC
TRBJ2-5,TRBV11-3,TRBD1,CASSLGFQGQGKGRKETQYF,TGTGCCAGCAGCTTAGGCTTCCAGGGACAGGGTAAAGGAAGAAAAGAGACCCAGTACTTC
TRBJ2-7,TRBV6-1,.,CASCRTDYEQYF,TGTGCCAGCTGCAGGACAGACTACGAGCAGTACTTC
TRBJ2-6,TRBV19,TRBD1,CASSPYRGSGANVLTF,TGTGCCAGTAGTCCCTACAGGGGGTCTGGGGCCAACGTCCTGACTTTC
TRBJ2-1,TRBV9,TRBD2,CASSVGPGGPGEQFF,TGTGCCAGCAGCGTAGGCCCGGGGGGGCCAGGTGAGCAGTTCTTC
TRBJ1-6,TRBV9,.,CASSAHPDTRGGSPLHF,TGTGCCAGCAGCGCCCACCCGGATACCCGGGGGGGTTCACCCCTACACTTT
TRBJ1-6,TRBV27,.,CASSFTGLRGSPLHF,TGTGCCAGCAGTTTTACAGGCTTAAGAGGATCACCCCTACACTTT
TRBJ1-6,TRBV7-2,.,CASSRLTGNSPLHF,TGTGCCAGCAGCCGACTCACAGGGAATTCACCCCTCCACTTT
TRBJ2-7,TRBV30,.,CAARRQRPSYEQYF,TGTGCCGCACGAAGACAGAGACCTTCCTACGAGCAGTACTTC
TRBJ1-2,TRBV28,TRBD1,CASIPGQGRINYGYTF,TGTGCCAGCATCCCCGGACAGGGGAGGATCAACTATGGCTACACCTTC
TRBJ2-2,TRBV10-3,.,CAIRAPSGQSAGELFF,TGTGCCATCAGAGCGCCGTCGGGACAAAGTGCCGGGGAGCTGTTTTTT
TRBJ2-1,TRBV19,TRBD1,CASSMRDRGYPHIYNEQFF,TGTGCCAGTAGTATGAGGGACAGGGGTTACCCCCATATCTACAATGAGCAGTTCTTC
TRBJ1-5,TRBV6-1,TRBD1,CASSEVGQGDQPQHF,TGTGCCAGCAGTGAAGTCGGACAGGGGGATCAGCCCCAGCATTTT
TRBJ2-5,TRBV30,TRBD2,CAWSVGLAGARETQYF,TGTGCCTGGAGTGTCGGATTAGCGGGGGCCCGGGAGACCCAGTACTTC
TRBJ2-7,TRBV16,.,CASSQSRGNPYEQYF,TGTGCCAGCAGCCAATCCCGAGGGAATCCCTACGAGCAGTACTTC
TRBJ2-5,TRBV27,.,CASGLETQYF,TGTGCCAGCGGGCTGGAGACCCAGTACTTC
TRBJ2-1,TRBV30,TRBD2,CAWELAGGESYNEQFF,TGTGCCTGGGAACTAGCGGGGGGAGAGTCCTACAATGAGCAGTTCTTC
TRBJ2-3,TRBV11-2,TRBD2,CASSLMGWGLAGGGDTQYF,TGTGCCAGCAGCTTAATGGGGTGGGGACTAGCGGGAGGAGGAGATACGCAGTATTTT
TRBJ2-2,TRBV6-1,.,CASSERGGNTGELFF,TGTGCCAGCAGTGAAAGGGGCGGGAACACCGGGGAGCTGTTTTTT
TRBJ2-3,TRBV9,.,CASSVGPGRTDTQYF,TGTGCCAGCAGCGTAGGTCCAGGGCGGACAGATACGCAGTATTTT
TRBJ1-1,TRBV27,.,CASSGGGGKTEAFF,TGTGCCAGCAGTGGGGGAGGCGGGAAAACTGAAGCTTTCTTT
TRBJ2-6,TRBV4-2,TRBD2,CASSQELGGTSGGASGANVLTF,TGTGCCAGCAGCCAAGAATTGGGGGGGACTAGCGGGGGGGCCTCTGGGGCCAACGTCCTGACTTTC
TRBJ2-3,TRBV27,.,CASRLAPGVQYF,TGTGCCAGCAGGCTCGCCCCCGGGGTGCAGTATTTT